This is a list of T cell receptor beta chains from one sample in a study of regulatory T cells in long-lasting Graves disease. In TCRdb, the multiplex PCR reads were re-called with MiXCR into one record per CDR3 protein. Here the sample spans about 240,000 distinct CDR3 sequences, 20% to 25% being singletons. The material was peripheral blood mononuclear cells (PBMCs), obtained at new diagnosis, from a patient treated with antithyroid drugs. These TCRs come from a female donor with Graves disease. Each CDR3 is given with its conserved first and last residue. A D gene is named only where the DNA matches it firmly. For some rows the clone size is stated as once, few or many, or as a class when expanded; others skip it.

. | TRBJ2-1 | TRBV7-9 | many | CASSLAVNEQFF | TGTGCCAGCAGCTTAGCAGTCAATGAGCAGTTCTTC
. | TRBJ1-3 | TRBV11-2 | few | CASSLGGQTGNTIYF | TGTGCCAGCAGCTTAGGGGGTCAAACTGGAAACACCATATATTTT
TRBD1 | TRBJ1-2 | TRBV7-9 | few | CASSRAGGGYGYTF | TGTGCCAGCAGCCGAGCAGGGGGGGGCTATGGCTACACCTTC
. | TRBJ2-1 | TRBV10-3 | few | CAISATLVNEQFF | TGTGCCATCAGCGCTACCCTGGTCAATGAGCAGTTCTTC
TRBD1 | TRBJ1-1 | TRBV15 | many | CATSNTRGAQTEAFF | TGTGCCACCAGTAATACCAGGGGGGCGCAAACTGAAGCTTTCTTT
. | TRBJ2-7 | TRBV2 | many | CASSLVPGSYEQYF | TGTGCCAGCAGCTTAGTCCCAGGGAGCTACGAGCAGTACTTC
. | TRBJ1-6 | TRBV11-2 | few | CASSTPGPASPLHF | TGTGCCAGCAGCACCCCGGGACCGGCTTCACCCCTCCACTTT
. | TRBJ2-1 | TRBV6-1 | . | CASSTVRGSHEQFF | TGTGCCAGCAGTACGGTCAGAGGTTCCCATGAGCAGTTCTTC
TRBD1 | TRBJ2-3 | TRBV20-1 | many | CSALRDRGGTQYF | TGCAGTGCTCTCAGGGACAGGGGAGGTACGCAGTATTTT
. | TRBJ1-1 | TRBV7-2 | . | CASSLEWTPNTEAFF | TGTGCCAGCAGCTTAGAATGGACACCGAACACTGAAGCTTTCTTT
. | TRBJ2-7 | TRBV18 | many | CASSPDKDGEQYF | TGTGCCAGCTCACCAGACAAGGATGGCGAGCAGTACTTC
TRBD1 | TRBJ1-1 | TRBV7-2 | many | CASSLGPGQGMNTEAFF | TGTGCCAGCAGCTTAGGTCCTGGACAGGGGATGAACACTGAAGCTTTCTTT
. | TRBJ1-2 | TRBV6-1 | many | CASSEATGIYGYTF | TGTGCCAGCAGTGAAGCGACCGGCATCTATGGCTACACCTTC
TRBD1 | TRBJ1-1 | TRBV18 | many | CASSPGGRGATEAFF | TGTGCCAGCTCACCGGGGGGCAGGGGGGCCACTGAAGCTTTCTTT
. | TRBJ1-5 | TRBV12-3/TRBV12-4 | many | CASSLGGFNQPQHF | TGTGCCAGCAGTTTAGGAGGGTTCAATCAGCCCCAGCATTTT
. | TRBJ1-2 | TRBV5-5 | once | CASSFSSGRYGYTF | TGTGCCAGCAGCTTTTCTTCGGGCCGCTATGGCTACACCTTC
TRBD1 | TRBJ2-1 | TRBV18 | many | CASSPDRVRDEQFF | TGTGCCAGCTCACCCGACAGGGTTCGCGATGAGCAGTTCTTC
. | TRBJ2-2 | TRBV7-3 | few | CASGQNTGELFF | TGTGCCAGCGGGCAGAACACCGGGGAGCTGTTTTTT
TRBD2 | TRBJ2-5 | TRBV7-2 | many | CASSPTNPGLAGGRGNQYF | TGTGCCAGCAGCCCTACAAACCCGGGACTAGCGGGGGGGCGGGGTAACCAGTACTTC
TRBD2 | TRBJ2-1 | TRBV7-2 | many | CASSFGGGKHEQFF | TGTGCCAGCAGCTTTGGCGGGGGTAAGCATGAGCAGTTCTTC
TRBD2 | TRBJ2-1 | TRBV28 | many | CASSLITSGGYNEQFF | TGTGCCAGCAGTTTGATAACTAGCGGGGGTTACAATGAGCAGTTCTTC
. | TRBJ1-1 | TRBV5-5 | many | CASSTPQGSATEAFF | TGTGCCAGCAGCACCCCCCAGGGGTCGGCCACTGAAGCTTTCTTT
. | TRBJ1-5 | TRBV12-3/TRBV12-4 | many | CASSFGVHQPQHF | TGTGCCAGCAGTTTCGGGGTCCATCAGCCCCAGCATTTT
. | TRBJ2-7 | TRBV6-1 | few | CASSRPPSNEQYF | TGTGCCAGCAGTAGACCTCCTAGCAACGAGCAGTACTTC
TRBD1 | TRBJ1-1 | TRBV7-9 | many | CASRKPPGQGIYEAFF | TGTGCCAGCAGGAAGCCTCCGGGACAGGGAATTTATGAAGCTTTCTTT